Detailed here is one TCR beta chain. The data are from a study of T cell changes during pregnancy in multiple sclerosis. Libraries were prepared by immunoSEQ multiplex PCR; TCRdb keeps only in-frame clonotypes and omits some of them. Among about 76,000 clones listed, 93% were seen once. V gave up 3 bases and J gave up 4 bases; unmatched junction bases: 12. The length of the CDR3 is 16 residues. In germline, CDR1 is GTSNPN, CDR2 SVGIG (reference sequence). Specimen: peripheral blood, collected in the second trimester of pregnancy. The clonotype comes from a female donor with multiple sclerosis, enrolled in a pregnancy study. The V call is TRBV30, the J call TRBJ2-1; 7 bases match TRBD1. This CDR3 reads CAWSSVVGTAYNEQFF. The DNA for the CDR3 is TGTGCCTGGAGCTCCGTCGTCGGGACAGCTTACAATGAGCAGTTCTTC.